Listed below are T cell receptor beta chains from one sample, sequenced in a study of blood T cells in healthy people across ages. TCRdb analysed the 5' RACE reads with MiXCR anew, one entry per CDR3 protein. The top ten clones hold over 10% of a sample with some 900,000 distinct CDR3 sequences, under 50% of them seen once. The sequenced material came from blood. The source is a man aged 25-45 years in good health. Both conserved end residues are part of each CDR3. The D gene is left open where the match is weak. Only some rows state a clone size, as once, few, many or a class for expanded clones.

CDR3aa: CSVTGATSYNEQYF
CDR3nt: TGCAGCGTAACGGGGGCCACCTCCTACAATGAGCAGTACTTC
d_gene: .
j_gene: TRBJ2-7
v_gene: TRBV29-1
abundance: .

CDR3aa: CASNIGQGYEQYF
CDR3nt: TGTGCCAGCAACATCGGACAGGGCTACGAGCAGTACTTC
d_gene: TRBD1
j_gene: TRBJ2-7
v_gene: TRBV12-3/TRBV12-4
abundance: few

CDR3aa: CASSFRGISYNEQFF
CDR3nt: TGTGCCAGCAGCTTCCGGGGGATCTCCTACAATGAGCAGTTCTTC
d_gene: .
j_gene: TRBJ2-1
v_gene: TRBV7-9
abundance: .

CDR3aa: CAISETGAPLYNEQFF
CDR3nt: TGTGCCATCAGTGAAACAGGGGCTCCCCTCTACAATGAGCAGTTCTTC
d_gene: TRBD1
j_gene: TRBJ2-1
v_gene: TRBV10-3
abundance: few

CDR3aa: CASSPHGKTTEAFF
CDR3nt: TGTGCCAGCAGCCCCCACGGGAAAACTACTGAAGCTTTCTTT
d_gene: .
j_gene: TRBJ1-1
v_gene: TRBV6-2/TRBV6-3
abundance: few

CDR3aa: CASREDLNQPQHF
CDR3nt: TGTGCCAGCAGGGAGGACCTCAATCAGCCCCAGCATTTT
d_gene: .
j_gene: TRBJ1-5
v_gene: TRBV6-2/TRBV6-3
abundance: .

CDR3aa: CASWSLLTDTQYF
CDR3nt: TGTGCCAGCTGGTCTCTCCTCACAGATACGCAGTATTTT
d_gene: .
j_gene: TRBJ2-3
v_gene: TRBV7-9
abundance: .

CDR3aa: CSARNRGYEQYF
CDR3nt: TGCAGTGCTAGAAACAGGGGCTACGAGCAGTACTTC
d_gene: TRBD1
j_gene: TRBJ2-7
v_gene: TRBV20-1
abundance: .

CDR3aa: CATSRQGWGYTF
CDR3nt: TGTGCCACCAGTCGACAGGGCTGGGGCTACACCTTC
d_gene: TRBD1
j_gene: TRBJ1-2
v_gene: TRBV24-1
abundance: .

CDR3aa: CASRLPGLGANVLTF
CDR3nt: TGTGCCAGCAGACTACCGGGACTTGGGGCCAACGTCCTGACTTTC
d_gene: .
j_gene: TRBJ2-6
v_gene: TRBV11-2
abundance: few

CDR3aa: CASSREGATNEKLFF
CDR3nt: TGTGCTAGCAGTCGTGAGGGAGCAACTAATGAAAAACTGTTTTTT
d_gene: .
j_gene: TRBJ1-4
v_gene: TRBV27
abundance: .

CDR3aa: CSGQTQTGTDTQYF
CDR3nt: TGCAGTGGCCAGACCCAGACAGGGACAGATACGCAGTATTTT
d_gene: TRBD1
j_gene: TRBJ2-3
v_gene: TRBV20-1
abundance: once

CDR3aa: CAIRTGAGYGYTF
CDR3nt: TGTGCCATCCGGACAGGGGCAGGCTATGGCTACACCTTC
d_gene: TRBD1
j_gene: TRBJ1-2
v_gene: TRBV6-6
abundance: few

CDR3aa: CSVVVVGTDTQYF
CDR3nt: TGCAGCGTTGTTGTGGTGGGGACAGATACGCAGTATTTT
d_gene: .
j_gene: TRBJ2-3
v_gene: TRBV29-1
abundance: .

CDR3aa: CASSREAGGFYEQYF
CDR3nt: TGCGCCAGCAGCCGCGAGGCAGGGGGCTTCTACGAGCAGTACTTC
d_gene: TRBD1
j_gene: TRBJ2-7
v_gene: TRBV4-3
abundance: few

CDR3aa: CASSQDPGGGRGTDTQYF
CDR3nt: TGTGCCAGCAGCCAAGATCCTGGTGGAGGGCGAGGAACAGATACGCAGTATTTT
d_gene: .
j_gene: TRBJ2-3
v_gene: TRBV4-2
abundance: .

CDR3aa: CASSSWGGADTQYF
CDR3nt: TGTGCCAGCAGCTCCTGGGGGGGAGCAGATACGCAGTATTTT
d_gene: TRBD2
j_gene: TRBJ2-3
v_gene: TRBV7-9
abundance: .

CDR3aa: CSARDLDRMLSYEQYF
CDR3nt: TGCAGTGCTAGAGATCTTGACAGAATGTTATCCTACGAGCAGTACTTC
d_gene: .
j_gene: TRBJ2-7
v_gene: TRBV20-1
abundance: .

CDR3aa: CASGPGFSYEQYF
CDR3nt: TGTGCTAGTGGGCCGGGATTCTCCTACGAGCAGTACTTC
d_gene: .
j_gene: TRBJ2-7
v_gene: TRBV12-5
abundance: few

CDR3aa: CASSLTSGLQETQYF
CDR3nt: TGTGCCAGCAGCTTAACTAGCGGCTTACAAGAGACCCAGTACTTC
d_gene: TRBD2
j_gene: TRBJ2-5
v_gene: TRBV7-2
abundance: .

CDR3aa: CASSYSSSVFSGYEQYF
CDR3nt: TGTGCCAGTAGTTACTCGTCGAGTGTTTTTTCGGGCTACGAGCAGTACTTC
d_gene: .
j_gene: TRBJ2-7
v_gene: TRBV6-2/TRBV6-3
abundance: few

CDR3aa: CASSLWTSSTDTQYF
CDR3nt: TGTGCCAGCAGTTTGTGGACATCTAGCACAGATACGCAGTATTTT
d_gene: .
j_gene: TRBJ2-3
v_gene: TRBV28
abundance: .

CDR3aa: CSARSRQGDTQYF
CDR3nt: TGCAGTGCTAGAAGCCGGCAGGGGGATACGCAGTATTTT
d_gene: .
j_gene: TRBJ2-3
v_gene: TRBV20-1
abundance: few

CDR3aa: CASSAGTGRKLFF
CDR3nt: TGTGCCAGCAGCGCGGGGACAGGGAGGAAACTGTTTTTT
d_gene: TRBD1
j_gene: TRBJ1-4
v_gene: TRBV12-3/TRBV12-4
abundance: .

CDR3aa: CASSQTGTTSDTQYF
CDR3nt: TGCGCCAGCAGCCAAACCGGGACCACATCAGATACGCAGTATTTT
d_gene: .
j_gene: TRBJ2-3
v_gene: TRBV5-1
abundance: .

CDR3aa: CASRLWAGENYEQYF
CDR3nt: TGTGCCAGCAGGTTGTGGGCGGGGGAGAACTACGAGCAGTACTTC
d_gene: TRBD2
j_gene: TRBJ2-7
v_gene: TRBV6-1
abundance: .

CDR3aa: CASSSRDRVHGQYF
CDR3nt: TGTGCCAGCAGCTCCCGGGACAGGGTTCACGGGCAGTACTTC
d_gene: TRBD1
j_gene: TRBJ2-7
v_gene: TRBV7-9
abundance: .

CDR3aa: CASSLEAVTDTQYF
CDR3nt: TGTGCCAGCAGTTTGGAAGCGGTCACAGATACGCAGTATTTT
d_gene: .
j_gene: TRBJ2-3
v_gene: TRBV6-6
abundance: .

CDR3aa: CASSVPGTEAFF
CDR3nt: TGTGCCAGCAGCGTCCCCGGGACAGAGGCTTTCTTT
d_gene: TRBD1
j_gene: TRBJ1-1
v_gene: TRBV13
abundance: .

CDR3aa: CASSQDWVRGSRANVLTF
CDR3nt: TGCGCCAGCAGCCAAGATTGGGTCCGGGGGTCCAGGGCCAACGTCCTGACTTTC
d_gene: .
j_gene: TRBJ2-6
v_gene: TRBV4-3
abundance: .

CDR3aa: CASSSSGGGYQETQYF
CDR3nt: TGTGCCAGCAGTTCGTCCGGGGGAGGTTACCAAGAGACCCAGTACTTC
d_gene: .
j_gene: TRBJ2-5
v_gene: TRBV12-3/TRBV12-4
abundance: .

CDR3aa: CASSYQQGAASRGTEAFF
CDR3nt: TGTGCCAGCAGCTATCAACAGGGGGCGGCTAGCCGGGGCACTGAAGCTTTCTTT
d_gene: TRBD1
j_gene: TRBJ1-1
v_gene: TRBV6-5
abundance: few

CDR3aa: CASSRSGSYSYEQYF
CDR3nt: TGTGCCAGCAGTAGAAGCGGCAGCTACAGCTACGAGCAGTACTTC
d_gene: .
j_gene: TRBJ2-7
v_gene: TRBV6-1
abundance: .